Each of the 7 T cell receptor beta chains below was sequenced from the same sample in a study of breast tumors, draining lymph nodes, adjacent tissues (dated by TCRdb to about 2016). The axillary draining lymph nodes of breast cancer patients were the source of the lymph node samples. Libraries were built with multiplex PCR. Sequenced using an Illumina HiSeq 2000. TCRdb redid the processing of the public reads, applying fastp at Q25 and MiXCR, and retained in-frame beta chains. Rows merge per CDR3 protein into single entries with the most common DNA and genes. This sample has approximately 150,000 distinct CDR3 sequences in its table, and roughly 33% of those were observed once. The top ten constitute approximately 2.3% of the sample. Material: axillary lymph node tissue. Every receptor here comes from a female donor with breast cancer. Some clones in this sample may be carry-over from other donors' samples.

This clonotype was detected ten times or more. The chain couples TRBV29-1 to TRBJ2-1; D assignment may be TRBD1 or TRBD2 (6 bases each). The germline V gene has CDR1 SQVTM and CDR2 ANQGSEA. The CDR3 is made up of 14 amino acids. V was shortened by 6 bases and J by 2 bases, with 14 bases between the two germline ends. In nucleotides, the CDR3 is TGCAGCGTCGACTTGAGGGGGGCCTACAATGAGCAGTTCTTC. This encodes CSVDLRGAYNEQFF.

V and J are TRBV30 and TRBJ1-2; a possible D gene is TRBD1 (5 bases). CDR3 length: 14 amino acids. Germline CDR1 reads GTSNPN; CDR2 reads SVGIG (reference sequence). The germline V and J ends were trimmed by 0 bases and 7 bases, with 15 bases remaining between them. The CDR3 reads CAWSVSGTVLGYTF. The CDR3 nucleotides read TGTGCCTGGAGTGTATCCGGGACCGTCCTTGGCTACACCTTC.

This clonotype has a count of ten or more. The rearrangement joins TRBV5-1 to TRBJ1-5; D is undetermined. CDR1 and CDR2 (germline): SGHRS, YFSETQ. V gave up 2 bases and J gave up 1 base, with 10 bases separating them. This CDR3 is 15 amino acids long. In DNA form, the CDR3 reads TGCGCCAGCAGCTTTTCAGGAGAAAGCAATCAGCCCCAGCATTTT. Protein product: CASSFSGESNQPQHF.

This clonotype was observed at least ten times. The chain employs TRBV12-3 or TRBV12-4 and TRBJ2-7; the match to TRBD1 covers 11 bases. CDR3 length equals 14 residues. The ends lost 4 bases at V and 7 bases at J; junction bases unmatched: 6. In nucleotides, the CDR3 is TGTGCCAGCAGTTCTCAGGACAGGGGGCAGGAGCAGTACTTC. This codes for CASSSQDRGQEQYF.

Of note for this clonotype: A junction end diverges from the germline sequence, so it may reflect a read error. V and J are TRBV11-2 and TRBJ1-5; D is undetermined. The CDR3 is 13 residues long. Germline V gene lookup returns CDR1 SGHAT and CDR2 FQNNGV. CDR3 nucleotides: TGTGCCAGCAGCTTGAGTGGGAATCCGCCCCAGCATTTT. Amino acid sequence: CASSLSGNPPQHF.

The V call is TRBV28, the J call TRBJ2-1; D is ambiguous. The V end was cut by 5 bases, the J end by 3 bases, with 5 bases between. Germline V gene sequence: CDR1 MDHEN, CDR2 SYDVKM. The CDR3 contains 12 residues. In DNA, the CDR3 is TGTGCCAGCAGTCTCCTCTACAATGAGCAGTTCTTC. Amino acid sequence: CASSLLYNEQFF.

The CDR3 region has the DNA TGTGCCAGCAGCTTAGTAGGACAGCGACCTCATGGGAGAATACGATACAATGAGCAGTTCTTC. Residues: CASSLVGQRPHGRIRYNEQFF. The rearrangement uses TRBV7-3 and TRBJ2-1; D might be TRBD1 (6 bases). From germline, CDR1 is SGHTA and CDR2 FQGTGA. This CDR3 has 21 amino acids. V lost 2 bases, J lost 4 bases, and 30 bases lay in between.